This record looks at one T cell receptor beta chain sequence and its context. Its antigen remains unidentified. The study ran its PCR with 60 Vbeta and 13 Jbeta primers. Generated by immunoSEQ multiplex PCR, the TCRdb table keeps only in-frame clones and is missing some. The data contain around 190,000 clones, about 80% of them singletons. The data stem from a study of cytomegalovirus exposure and HLA in healthy donors. This CDR3 is 14 amino acids long. Per the germline V gene, CDR1 is SQVTM and CDR2 is ANQGSEA. The study's findings and limits: Altogether, 160 or so TCR beta chains were recorded as cytomegalovirus-associated. Sequencing likely generated an artifact that appeared as a cluster of highly shared sequence variants.

This receptor was taken from a woman aged 25 to 39 in good health and CMV-seronegative. Sequencing was carried out using PBMCs. This rearrangement joins TRBV29-1 to TRBJ2-5, with a weak D call TRBD1 (6 bases). The tail of the sequence fits TRBJ2-7 better, so the J call may be wrong. DNA of the CDR3: TGCAGCGTTGTAGGGGGTACCTACCTCTACGAGCAGTACTTC. Translating gives CSVVGGTYLYEQYF.